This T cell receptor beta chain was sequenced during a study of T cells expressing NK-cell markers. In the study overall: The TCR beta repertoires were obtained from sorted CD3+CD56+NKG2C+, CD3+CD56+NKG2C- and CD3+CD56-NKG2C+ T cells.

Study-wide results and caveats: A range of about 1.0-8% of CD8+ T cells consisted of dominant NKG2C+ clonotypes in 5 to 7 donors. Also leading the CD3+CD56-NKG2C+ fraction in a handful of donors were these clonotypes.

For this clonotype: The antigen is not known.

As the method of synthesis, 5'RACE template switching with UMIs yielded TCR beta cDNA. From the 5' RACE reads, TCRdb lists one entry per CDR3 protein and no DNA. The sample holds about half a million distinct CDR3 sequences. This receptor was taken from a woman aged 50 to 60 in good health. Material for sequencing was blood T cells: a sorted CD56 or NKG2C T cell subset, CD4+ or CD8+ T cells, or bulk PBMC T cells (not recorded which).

This CDR3 is CASSLGTYLFF. The chain couples TRBV7-9 to TRBJ1-4; TCRdb outputs TRBD1, but without DNA this stays unchecked. The germline V gene encodes CDR1 SEHNR and CDR2 FQNEAQ (reference sequence). This CDR3 region has 11 residues.